This TCR beta chain was profiled in a study of shared clonotypes between healthy human individuals. Adult donors, all healthy and HIV-negative, had no recent acute infections or vaccinations. Repertoires were generated with immunoSEQ multiplex PCR, while TCRdb's copy carries only in-frame clones and drops some. The table has around 200,000 clones, 60% to 75% seen once. Worth noting for this clone: The antigen remains unidentified.

Findings and caveats of the study: Shared across a handful of donors were around 5% of the naive CD4 clonotypes.

The material sequenced was memory CD4+ T cells sorted from blood. Described subset: CD45RA-negative fraction. The TCR comes from a man younger than 45 in good health.

Here the CDR3 reads CASSEEINYNEQFF. The CDR3 nucleotides read TGTGCCAGCAGCGAAGAAATCAATTACAATGAGCAGTTCTTC. V and J are TRBV25-1 and TRBJ2-1; no reliable D call. Germline assignment: CDR1 MGHDK and CDR2 SYGVNS. Trimming cost V 6 bases and J 4 bases, with 13 bases left between them. The CDR3 has 14 amino acids.